This entry features one T cell receptor (beta chain) sequence. Antigen: not known. Both 60 Vbeta primers and 13 Jbeta primers went into the PCR. Sequencing used immunoSEQ multiplex PCR; TCRdb keeps in-frame clones, though not all of them. The sample records about 160,000 clones, around 80% being singletons. The record originates from a study of cytomegalovirus exposure and HLA in healthy donors. Germline-derived CDR1 and CDR2 are LNHDA and SQIVND (reference sequence). Trimming stripped 4 bases from V and 3 bases from J, with 10 bases between. The CDR3 is made up of 13 amino acids. Study observations and caveats: In a later analysis, V- and J-gene trimming of beta chains associated with a DCLRE1C missense variant, replicated independently.

This rearrangement joins TRBV19 to TRBJ2-7; unclear D gene. Sample: PBMCs. The source of this sequence is a male donor in good health and CMV-seropositive. CDR3 DNA: TGTGCCAGTAGTACCGGAAACAGCTACGAGCAGTACTTC. Translation gives CASSTGNSYEQYF.